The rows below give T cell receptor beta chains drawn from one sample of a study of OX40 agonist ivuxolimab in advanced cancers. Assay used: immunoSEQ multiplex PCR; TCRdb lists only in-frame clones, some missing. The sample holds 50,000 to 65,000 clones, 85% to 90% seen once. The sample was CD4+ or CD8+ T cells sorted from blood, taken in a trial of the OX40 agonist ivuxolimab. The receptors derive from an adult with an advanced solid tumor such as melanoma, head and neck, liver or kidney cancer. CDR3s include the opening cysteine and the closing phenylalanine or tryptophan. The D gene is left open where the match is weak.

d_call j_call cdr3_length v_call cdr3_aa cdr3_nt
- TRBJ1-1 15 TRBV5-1 CASSLNPGIDTEAFF TGCGCCAGCAGCTTGAACCCGGGGATCGACACTGAAGCTTTCTTT
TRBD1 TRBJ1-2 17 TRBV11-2 CASSSLNRGPFYYGYTF TGTGCCAGCAGCTCCTTAAACAGGGGGCCTTTCTACTATGGCTACACCTTC
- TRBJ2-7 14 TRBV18 CASSPPGPPYEQYF TGTGCCAGCTCACCACCCGGGCCCCCCTACGAGCAGTACTTC
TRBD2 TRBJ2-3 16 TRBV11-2 CASSLGGGLFTDTQYF TGTGCCAGCAGCTTGGGCGGGGGGCTCTTCACAGATACGCAGTATTTT
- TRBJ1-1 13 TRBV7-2 CASSLGQFTEAFF TGTGCCAGCAGCTTAGGGCAGTTCACTGAAGCTTTCTTT
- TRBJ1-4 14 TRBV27 CASTFSLGNEKLFF TGTGCCAGCACCTTTTCCCTCGGGAATGAAAAACTGTTTTTT
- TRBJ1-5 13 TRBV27 CASSLRENQPQHF TGTGCCAGCAGTTTAAGGGAGAATCAGCCCCAGCATTTT
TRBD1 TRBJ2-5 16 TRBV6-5 CASSYSRQGIQETQYF TGTGCCAGCAGTTACTCGAGACAGGGAATACAAGAGACCCAGTACTTC
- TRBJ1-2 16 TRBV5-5 CASSLAAGLTFYGYTF TGTGCCAGCAGCTTGGCGGCGGGCTTGACATTCTATGGCTACACCTTC
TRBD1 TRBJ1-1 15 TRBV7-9 CASSSSGTGGDEAFF TGTGCCAGCAGCTCCTCCGGGACAGGGGGCGATGAAGCTTTCTTT